These 19 T cell receptor beta chains were all obtained from the same sample, sequenced in a study of blood T cell repertoires in COVID-19. TCRdb's table, derived via immunoSEQ multiplex PCR, lists solely in-frame clones and lacks some. Of 150,000 or so clones in the sample, roughly 80% were seen once. The sequenced sample was PBMCs or T cells enriched from blood (not recorded which). Receptors were obtained from a woman between 50 and 59 years old who had recovered from COVID-19.

V gene TRBV9 combines with J gene TRBJ2-3; 8 bases agree with TRBD2. The length of the CDR3 is 16 residues. V lost 1 base to trimming and J lost 3 bases; unmatched junction nucleotides: 7. Germline V lookup: CDR1 SGDLS, CDR2 YYNGEE. The DNA for the CDR3 is TGTGCCAGCAGCGTACTCGGACAGCGGGGGACAGATACGCAGTATTTT. Its translation: CASSVLGQRGTDTQYF. Full variable domain (outside the CDR3, taken from reference TRBV9 and TRBJ2-3): DSGVTQTPKHLITATGQRVTLRCSPRSGDLSVYWYQQSLDQGLQFLIQYYNGEERAKGNILERFSAQQFPDLHSELNLSSLELGDSALYFCASSVLGQRGTDTQYFGPGTRLTVL.

The rearrangement links TRBV7-3 to TRBJ2-2; 8 nucleotides agree with TRBD2. CDR1 SGHTA and CDR2 FQGTGA come from the germline V gene. The CDR3 length is 18 residues. Germline trimming cut 0 bases from V and 2 bases from J; bases unmatched to any gene: 8. The CDR3: CASSLTWTGGPNTGELFF. The CDR3 DNA is TGTGCCAGCAGCTTAACGTGGACGGGAGGGCCTAACACCGGGGAGCTGTTTTTT.

The V gene is TRBV6-1, the J gene TRBJ1-4; D call uncertain. V dropped 2 bases and J dropped 6 bases, with 10 bases sitting between them. CDR1 and CDR2 from the germline V gene are MNHNS and SASEGT. The CDR3 runs 14 residues. DNA for the CDR3: TGTGCCAGCAGTGAATCCCTAGCGGATGAAAAACTGTTTTTT. It codes for CASSESLADEKLFF.

V is TRBV10-3 and J is TRBJ1-1, with 7 positions matching TRBD1. CDR3 size: 13 residues. The junction had 4 bases not matched to a gene; V was cut back by 4 bases and J by 5 bases. Germline V gene lookup returns CDR1 ENHRY and CDR2 SYGVKD. This CDR3 is CAISGRGDTEAFF. The DNA for the CDR3 is TGTGCCATCAGTGGCAGGGGGGATACTGAAGCTTTCTTT.

The rearrangement joins TRBV7-9 to TRBJ1-1; D uncertain. Germline CDR1 is SEHNR and CDR2 is FQNEAQ (reference sequence). V was trimmed by 2 bases and J by 3 bases, leaving 7 bases between them. CDR3 length equals 13 residues. CDR3 DNA: TGTGCCAGCAGCTTAAGTAGAGACACTGAAGCTTTCTTT. It codes for CASSLSRDTEAFF.

The chain joins TRBV9 to TRBJ2-5, with TRBD1 identical over 7 bases. The CDR3 sequence is 14 residues long. Germline trimming cut 3 bases from V and 2 bases from J; bases unmatched to any gene: 4. The germline CDR1 and CDR2 sequences are SGDLS and YYNGEE. The CDR3 DNA is TGTGCCAGCAGCGAGGGGGCTGCTCAAGAGACCCAGTACTTC. Its translation: CASSEGAAQETQYF.

This clone was seen just once. The rearrangement links TRBV5-1 to TRBJ2-3; 9 positions agree with TRBD1. Germline V gene lookup returns CDR1 SGHRS and CDR2 YFSETQ. This CDR3 has 16 amino acids. After removal of 4 bases from V and 2 bases from J, the junction contained 8 bases not matched to a gene. As DNA, the CDR3 is TGCGCCAGCAGCCATTGGACAGGGGATGTCACAGATACGCAGTATTTT. Translated: CASSHWTGDVTDTQYF.

This clone was seen just once. The V gene is TRBV7-8, the J gene TRBJ2-1, with D perhaps matching TRBD1 (7 bases). The CDR3 has 17 amino acids. The germline V and J ends were trimmed by 5 bases and 9 bases, with 26 bases remaining between them. Germline V gene data show CDR1 as SGHVS and CDR2 as FQNEAQ. Written as DNA, the CDR3 is TGTGCCAGCAGCCGTCTCGGCGGGCCAGGGGGGTTCGGTGAGCAGTTCTTC. This gives the protein CASSRLGGPGGFGEQFF. Complete variable domain (other parts from reference TRBV7-8 and TRBJ2-1): GAGVSQSPRYKVAKRGQDVALRCDPISGHVSLFWYQQALGQGPEFLTYFQNEAQLDKSGLPSDRFFAERPEGSVSTLKIQRTQQEDSAVYLCASSRLGGPGGFGEQFFGPGTRLTVL.

Points on this clone: Other DNA sequences of this sample code for an identical CDR3. The V and J genes are TRBV5-6 and TRBJ1-2; unclear D gene. The germline gives CDR1 SGHDT, CDR2 YYEEEE. This CDR3 is 13 amino acids long. V was clipped by 2 bases and J by 2 bases, with 7 bases between them. The CDR3 bases are TGTGCCAGCAGCTTTCAGGCGAACTATGGCTACACCTTC. This translates into CASSFQANYGYTF.

The chain carries TRBV10-1 and TRBJ2-2; TRBD2 agrees at 8 bases. The CDR3 contains 14 residues. V shed 2 bases, J shed 10 bases, and the junction held 6 bases outside the gene matches. Germline V gene sequence: CDR1 WNHNN, CDR2 SYGVQD (reference sequence). CDR3 sequence (DNA): TGCGCCAGCAGTGAGCGGGAGGGCCCGGCGGAGCTGTTTTTT. Protein: CASSEREGPAELFF.

V usage is TRBV5-1 and J usage is TRBJ1-2; 7 nucleotides align to TRBD1. V was pared by 4 bases and J by 8 bases, with 8 bases of the junction left unmatched. CDR1 is SGHRS and CDR2 is YFSETQ in the germline V gene. The CDR3 consists of 13 residues. This CDR3 is CASSPFTGDGYTF. As DNA, the CDR3 is TGCGCCAGCAGCCCCTTTACAGGGGACGGCTACACCTTC.

This clone was seen at least ten times. V usage is TRBV4-1 and J usage is TRBJ2-1; 8 bases align to TRBD1. The V and J ends lost 4 bases and 1 base, in that order; junction bases with no gene match: 9. CDR1 is MGHRA and CDR2 is YSYEKL in the germline V gene. The CDR3 has 17 residues. CDR3 coding DNA: TGCGCCAGCAGCCGAACCGGGACAGGCTCTTCCTACAATGAGCAGTTCTTC. As protein: CASSRTGTGSSYNEQFF.

The CDR3 region has the DNA TGCGCCAGCAGCCCCCAGGGGGGCCCCCAAGAGACCCAGTACTTC. It translates to CASSPQGGPQETQYF. This sequence joins TRBV4-1 and TRBJ2-5; perhaps TRBD1 as D (7 bases). The V gene lost 4 bases and the J gene lost 1 base, with 13 bases spanning the gap. From germline, CDR1 is MGHRA and CDR2 YSYEKL. CDR3 length equals 15 residues.

This sequence joins TRBV28 and TRBJ1-4; D call uncertain. This CDR3 is built from 14 residues. Germline V gene sequence: CDR1 MDHEN, CDR2 SYDVKM. V lost 7 bases to trimming and J lost 5 bases, with 14 bases between them. CDR3 sequence: CASKRRNINEKLFF. CDR3 DNA sequence: TGTGCCAGCAAGCGGCGGAACATAAATGAAAAACTGTTTTTT.

The J gene is TRBJ1-1, the V gene TRBV19; D perhaps matches TRBD1 (6 bases). CDR1 and CDR2 from the germline V gene are LNHDA and SQIVND (reference sequence). The CDR3 length is 13 residues. Trimming cost V 5 bases and J 5 bases, with 12 bases left between them. The CDR3 DNA sequence: TGTGCCAGTAGTGAACAGGGTGGGACTGAAGCTTTCTTT. Protein sequence: CASSEQGGTEAFF.

J is TRBJ2-7 and V is TRBV7-2, with 10 bases lining up with TRBD2. CDR3 length: 14 residues. The germline CDR1 and CDR2 sequences are SGHTA and FQGNSA. The V and J ends lost 4 bases and 4 bases, in that order; junction bases with no gene match: 4. The DNA for the CDR3 is TGTGCCAGCAGCTATACTAGCGGGGCGTACGAGCAGTACTTC. Amino acid sequence: CASSYTSGAYEQYF.

The sample holds one count of this clone. The gene calls are TRBV6-5 and TRBJ2-1, with TRBD1 matching over 10 bases. The germline gives CDR1 MNHEY, CDR2 SVGAGI. V lost 4 bases to trimming and J lost 5 bases; unmatched junction nucleotides: 5. The CDR3 spans 15 residues. The CDR3 coding sequence is TGTGCCAGCAGTTTCTCCGGGACAGGGGACAATGAGCAGTTCTTC. Protein sequence: CASSFSGTGDNEQFF.

This chain uses TRBV18 with TRBJ1-5; 9 nucleotides match TRBD1. This CDR3 is 15 amino acids long. The V segment lost 2 bases and the J segment 6 bases; nucleotides outside the gene matches: 5. Germline-derived CDR1 and CDR2 are KGHSH and LQKENI. This CDR3 is CASSPTTGGRQPQHF. CDR3 in DNA: TGTGCCAGCTCACCAACGACAGGGGGACGTCAGCCCCAGCATTTT.

The gene calls are TRBV6-5 and TRBJ1-4, with a possible D match to TRBD1 (5 bases). The CDR3 runs to 14 residues. Trimming took 5 bases from V and 0 from J, leaving 7 bases between them. Germline V gene sequence: CDR1 MNHEY, CDR2 SVGAGI. The CDR3 sequence is CASSPTATNEKLFF. The CDR3 DNA follows: TGTGCCAGCAGTCCGACAGCAACTAATGAAAAACTGTTTTTT.